This is a list of T cell receptor beta chains from one sample in a study of T cell repertoires in cytomegalovirus infection. Via MiXCR, TCRdb re-called the reads, giving one row per CDR3 protein. Of around 630,000 distinct CDR3 sequences in the sample, approximately 25% were seen once. Sequenced material: CD8+ T cells from PBMCs. These receptors were obtained from a human donor in good health (CMV status not recorded). Some clones in this sample may be carry-over from other donors' samples. The conserved cysteine and the conserved F or W are not part of the CDR3 here. Size values are once, few and many counts, or a class for expanded clones, and some rows have none.

v_gene: TRBV6-2/TRBV6-3; j_gene: TRBJ2-1; abundance: -; CDR3aa: ASSDLTVYHNEQF
v_gene: TRBV2; j_gene: TRBJ2-2; abundance: -; CDR3aa: ASWGFTGELF
v_gene: TRBV7-6; j_gene: TRBJ2-3; abundance: -; CDR3aa: ASSPTGRLRDTQY
v_gene: TRBV7-3; j_gene: TRBJ1-2; abundance: many; CDR3aa: ASRPQGAPGYT
v_gene: TRBV7-9; j_gene: TRBJ2-2; abundance: few; CDR3aa: ASSSHRENTGELF
v_gene: TRBV29-1; j_gene: TRBJ1-1; abundance: -; CDR3aa: SVILDREFGMNTEAF
v_gene: TRBV29-1; j_gene: TRBJ2-2; abundance: -; CDR3aa: SAGPNPGELF
v_gene: TRBV12-5; j_gene: TRBJ2-1; abundance: once; CDR3aa: ASGSTSGGAEQF
v_gene: TRBV24-1; j_gene: TRBJ2-2; abundance: many; CDR3aa: ATSDIPGNGTGELF
v_gene: TRBV24-1; j_gene: TRBJ2-1; abundance: -; CDR3aa: ATSDFKPFSPAKQF
v_gene: TRBV6-2/TRBV6-3; j_gene: TRBJ1-1; abundance: few; CDR3aa: ASSRGTITVMNTEAF
v_gene: TRBV19; j_gene: TRBJ2-1; abundance: many; CDR3aa: ASSIPRQASFNEQF
v_gene: TRBV4-1; j_gene: TRBJ2-3; abundance: -; CDR3aa: ASSHASGTADTDTQY
v_gene: TRBV12-3/TRBV12-4; j_gene: TRBJ2-5; abundance: -; CDR3aa: ASSSRRDREQETQY
v_gene: TRBV20-1; j_gene: TRBJ2-1; abundance: few; CDR3aa: SASRDRAYNEQF
v_gene: TRBV29-1; j_gene: TRBJ2-5; abundance: few; CDR3aa: STNEGRETQY
v_gene: TRBV28; j_gene: TRBJ1-1; abundance: -; CDR3aa: ASSFGTGGLGGTEAF
v_gene: TRBV12-5; j_gene: TRBJ2-5; abundance: -; CDR3aa: ASGLWTSGGGQETQY
v_gene: TRBV6-2/TRBV6-3; j_gene: TRBJ1-1; abundance: many; CDR3aa: ASLTNRGTNTEAF
v_gene: TRBV7-6; j_gene: TRBJ2-1; abundance: many; CDR3aa: ASTSGGNYNEQF
v_gene: TRBV25-1; j_gene: TRBJ2-7; abundance: -; CDR3aa: ASSEYSDEQY
v_gene: TRBV7-9; j_gene: TRBJ1-1; abundance: -; CDR3aa: ASSSLRQGARNTEAF
v_gene: TRBV28; j_gene: TRBJ1-5; abundance: many; CDR3aa: ASILTGGGSNQPQH
v_gene: TRBV11-2; j_gene: TRBJ2-3; abundance: -; CDR3aa: ASSLGPMWGPTDTQY
v_gene: TRBV28; j_gene: TRBJ2-2; abundance: -; CDR3aa: ASTHSVGTYTGELF
v_gene: TRBV15; j_gene: TRBJ2-2; abundance: -; CDR3aa: ATSRDKGVNTGELF
v_gene: TRBV7-8; j_gene: TRBJ1-4; abundance: many; CDR3aa: ASSLEGLGEDEKLF
v_gene: TRBV6-5; j_gene: TRBJ2-2; abundance: -; CDR3aa: ASSYYEDTGELF
v_gene: TRBV7-6; j_gene: TRBJ2-5; abundance: many; CDR3aa: ASSLPLTAGETQY
v_gene: TRBV7-9; j_gene: TRBJ2-3; abundance: -; CDR3aa: ASSLWDRTSSTDTQY
v_gene: TRBV5-1; j_gene: TRBJ2-1; abundance: -; CDR3aa: ASSSWRVAPYNEQF
v_gene: TRBV13; j_gene: TRBJ2-5; abundance: -; CDR3aa: ASSSRSRGETQC
v_gene: TRBV2; j_gene: TRBJ2-2; abundance: -; CDR3aa: ASSGASGAIVAGELF
v_gene: TRBV7-8; j_gene: TRBJ2-5; abundance: many; CDR3aa: ASSSWTDKVSQY
v_gene: TRBV7-3; j_gene: TRBJ2-6; abundance: many; CDR3aa: ATGLRSSVLT
v_gene: TRBV6-6; j_gene: TRBJ2-3; abundance: many; CDR3aa: ASSPARSDTQY
v_gene: TRBV25-1; j_gene: TRBJ2-7; abundance: many; CDR3aa: ASSENEQY
v_gene: TRBV12-3/TRBV12-4; j_gene: TRBJ1-2; abundance: -; CDR3aa: ASSFDRQGNYGYT
v_gene: TRBV25-1; j_gene: TRBJ2-3; abundance: -; CDR3aa: ASSTGGRTDTQY
v_gene: TRBV7-2; j_gene: TRBJ1-2; abundance: many; CDR3aa: ASSLEGQFGYGYT
v_gene: TRBV6-2/TRBV6-3; j_gene: TRBJ2-5; abundance: -; CDR3aa: ASKEQGANPGTQY
v_gene: TRBV25-1; j_gene: TRBJ1-5; abundance: few; CDR3aa: ASSFGGTQPQH
v_gene: TRBV7-2; j_gene: TRBJ2-1; abundance: many; CDR3aa: ASSFSQDEQF
v_gene: TRBV7-8; j_gene: TRBJ1-5; abundance: many; CDR3aa: ASSRPGGGNQPQH
v_gene: TRBV6-6; j_gene: TRBJ2-3; abundance: many; CDR3aa: ASSYAWLPGSDTDTQY
v_gene: TRBV7-9; j_gene: TRBJ2-5; abundance: many; CDR3aa: ASSPRVGTQY